This passage covers 17 T cell receptor beta chains from one sample sequenced in a study of blood T cell repertoires in COVID-19. Sequenced by immunoSEQ multiplex PCR; TCRdb stores in-frame clones only, minus some. Of 300,000 to 450,000 clones listed, roughly 85% are singletons. The sequenced sample consisted of peripheral blood. The receptor set was obtained from a woman aged 18-29 years with acute or convalescent COVID-19.

This chain links TRBV5-6 with TRBJ1-1; the match to TRBD1 covers 7 bases. The V gene's germline CDR1 is SGHDT and CDR2 YYEEEE. The CDR3 has 15 amino acids. V lost 2 bases and J lost 3; bases outside the gene matches: 7. This CDR3 is CASSFPGQIYTEAFF. In DNA, the CDR3 is TGTGCCAGCAGCTTTCCGGGACAGATTTACACTGAAGCTTTCTTT.

The CDR3 DNA follows: TGTGCCAGCCAGGGTTCGAACACCGGGGAGCTGTTTTTT. This encodes CASQGSNTGELFF. This chain connects TRBV28 to TRBJ2-2; D might be TRBD1 (5 bases). CDR3 length: 13 amino acids. V lost 8 bases and J lost 0, with 7 bases in between. CDR1 MDHEN and CDR2 SYDVKM come from the germline V gene.

The V call is TRBV6-5, the J call TRBJ2-7; 11 nucleotides match TRBD2. The junction had 12 bases not matched to a gene; V was cut back by 9 bases and J by 5 bases. Germline CDR1 is MNHEY and CDR2 is SVGAGI. This CDR3 spans 15 amino acids. CDR3 in amino acids: CASSLLAGGGDEQYF. The DNA of the CDR3 is TGTGCCAGTTCGCTCCTAGCGGGGGGCGGGGACGAGCAGTACTTC.

Notes on this clone: The same CDR3 arises from other DNA sequences in this sample as well. The chain employs TRBV12-3 or TRBV12-4 and TRBJ2-5; D ambiguous. V lost 3 bases and J 2 bases, leaving 7 bases between the germline ends. The CDR3 runs to 13 residues. Here the CDR3 DNA reads TGTGCCAGCAGTTTGCGGTTACAAGAGACCCAGTACTTC. Translation gives CASSLRLQETQYF.

The V and J genes are TRBV30 and TRBJ1-1; D might be TRBD1 (5 bases). This CDR3 is 13 amino acids long. CDR1 is GTSNPN and CDR2 is SVGIG in the germline V gene (reference sequence). V was clipped by 4 bases and J by 1 base, with 10 bases between them. CDR3 region: CAWNRRANTEAFF. DNA of the CDR3: TGTGCCTGGAACAGGAGAGCGAACACTGAAGCTTTCTTT.

This chain uses TRBV5-1 with TRBJ2-3, with 10 positions matching TRBD2. Germline assignment: CDR1 SGHRS and CDR2 YFSETQ. CDR3 size: 17 residues. V lost 0 bases and J lost 5; bases outside the gene matches: 9. The CDR3 coding sequence is TGCGCCAGCAGCTTGGGCCTAGCGGGAGTAGATGGAGATACGCAGTATTTT. Residues: CASSLGLAGVDGDTQYF.

The chain employs TRBV5-4 and TRBJ2-3; D is ambiguous. The CDR3 length is 15 residues. Trimming pared 3 bases from V and 0 bases from J, leaving 11 bases between. Germline CDR1 and CDR2: SGHNT and YYREEE (reference sequence). The CDR3: CASSSGSVSTDTQYF. Written as DNA, the CDR3 is TGTGCCAGCAGCTCCGGGTCGGTGAGCACAGATACGCAGTATTTT.

This chain joins TRBV29-1 and TRBJ1-2; 8 bases are a match to TRBD1. CDR3 length: 12 residues. Germline trimming cut 5 bases from V and 7 bases from J; bases unmatched to any gene: 6. Germline V gene data show CDR1 as SQVTM and CDR2 as ANQGSEA. Here the CDR3 reads CSVPDRDGGYTF. The CDR3, as DNA: TGCAGCGTTCCGGACAGGGATGGTGGCTACACCTTC.

This clone occurred once. The chain joins TRBV6-5 to TRBJ2-1; D is perhaps TRBD1 (7 bases). Trimming shortened V by 5 bases and J by 11 bases, and 22 bases separated the two germline ends. The germline CDR1 and CDR2 sequences are MNHEY and SVGAGI. This CDR3 contains 15 residues. CDR3: CASSPKGDWGQKQFF. The CDR3 region has the DNA TGTGCCAGCAGTCCGAAGGGGGACTGGGGACAGAAGCAGTTCTTC.

V gene TRBV9 combines with J gene TRBJ2-7; 9 nucleotides agree with TRBD1. The CDR3 consists of 14 residues. Germline lookup yields CDR1 SGDLS and CDR2 YYNGEE. The J segment lost 6 bases and the V segment lost 3 bases, leaving 7 bases of the junction unmatched. CDR3 nucleotide sequence: TGTGCCAGCAGCGCCGGGACAGGGTTCGCCGAGCAGTACTTC. Its translation: CASSAGTGFAEQYF.

J is TRBJ2-2 and V is TRBV5-4; D is unresolved. The CDR3 has 13 amino acids. Per the germline V gene, CDR1 is SGHNT and CDR2 is YYREEE (reference sequence). Trimming left V 2 bases short and J 6 bases short, with 8 bases between. The CDR3 reads CASSLHVPGELFF. The DNA of the CDR3 is TGTGCCAGCAGCTTACACGTTCCCGGGGAGCTGTTTTTT.

This clone was picked up a small number of times. The genes are TRBV18 and TRBJ1-2; TRBD1 might be the D (6 bases). In germline, CDR1 is KGHSH, CDR2 LQKENI. The ends were cut back, 3 bases at V and 4 bases at J, with 15 bases in the middle. This CDR3 comprises 15 residues. CDR3: CASSPAGGAAYGYTF. The CDR3 DNA follows: TGTGCCAGCTCACCGGCGGGGGGGGCGGCCTATGGCTACACCTTC.

V is TRBV5-6 and J is TRBJ2-7, with 7 bases aligning to TRBD1. Trimming took 4 bases from V and 6 from J; bases not matched to a gene: 4. This CDR3 is 12 amino acids long. The germline V gene encodes CDR1 SGHDT and CDR2 YYEEEE. This CDR3 is CASSAGGSEQYF. CDR3 coding DNA: TGTGCCAGCAGCGCAGGGGGTTCCGAGCAGTACTTC.

As regards this clone: Additional DNA sequences in this sample encode the identical CDR3. Here the CDR3 reads CASSLTGSSGNTIYF. CDR3 coding DNA: TGTGCCAGCAGCCTGACAGGGAGCTCTGGAAACACCATATATTTT. The V call is TRBV7-2, the J call TRBJ1-3; 7 nucleotides align to TRBD1. With V trimmed by 5 bases and J by 0 bases, 4 bases remained unmatched. Looked up from germline, CDR1 is SGHTA and CDR2 is FQGNSA. The CDR3 is 15 amino acids.

CDR3 sequence (DNA): TGCGCCAGCAGTGAGGACCTAGCGACTACAGATACGCAGTATTTT. This codes for CASSEDLATTDTQYF. The chain is built from TRBV10-2 and TRBJ2-3; D is possibly TRBD2 (6 bases). Between the trimmed V and J ends, which lost 2 bases and 3 bases, there was a span of 12 bases. The CDR3 extends over 15 amino acids. CDR1 WSHSY and CDR2 SAAADI come from the germline V gene.

This sequence joins TRBV2 and TRBJ1-6; D is unresolved. CDR1 and CDR2 from the germline V gene are SNHLY and FYNNEI. The V and J ends lost 7 bases and 0 bases respectively, with 16 bases between them. CDR3 length: 17 amino acids. CDR3 loop: CASNSERANSYNSPLHF. The CDR3 DNA reads as TGTGCCAGCAACTCCGAGAGGGCTAACTCCTATAATTCACCCCTCCACTTT.

This clone was recorded once. The chain combines TRBV11-2 with TRBJ1-2; maybe TRBD1 (6 bases). The CDR3 is made up of 14 amino acids. Trimming cost V 4 bases and J 6 bases, with 15 bases left between them. Germline CDR1 is SGHAT and CDR2 is FQNNGV. The CDR3 reads CASSYTQGTNGYTF. CDR3 in DNA: TGTGCCAGCAGCTACACACAGGGAACAAATGGCTACACCTTC.